This TCR beta chain was sequenced in a study of T cells in Graves' hyperthyroidism and ophthalmopathy. The investigators amplified TCR beta CDR3 regions from RNA transcripts. Carried out on the TCR CDR3, a first-round RT-PCR used the HTBI primer set. TCRdb reprocessed the multiplex PCR reads with MiXCR, giving one entry per CDR3 protein. The sample lists fewer than 900,000 distinct CDR3 sequences; roughly 17% were seen once. CDR1 and CDR2 from the germline V gene are DFQATT and SNEGSKA (reference sequence). Trimming cost V 2 bases and J 7 bases, with 18 bases left between them. The CDR3 sequence is 15 residues long. This clonotype came up many times. Graves' hyperthyroidism showing no ophthalmopathy progression within 18 months was considered stable. The study enrolled patients aged 18 to 65 with newly diagnosed hyperthyroidism of under 2 months' duration.

Specimen: blood. The TCR was taken from a man younger than 35 with Graves' hyperthyroidism. The chain combines TRBV20-1 with TRBJ2-1, with D possibly matching TRBD2 (5 bases). The chain's CDR3 is CSARLRRALGNEQFF. The CDR3 bases are TGCAGTGCTAGATTGAGGCGGGCGTTAGGGAATGAGCAGTTCTTC.